What follows are 16 T cell receptor beta chains derived from one specimen sequenced in a study of blood T cell repertoires in COVID-19. Profiled with immunoSEQ multiplex PCR; TCRdb holds only in-frame clones, not every one. Of approximately 290,000 clones listed, around 82% are singletons. Source material: peripheral blood. The receptor set was obtained from a person aged 70 to 85 with COVID-19, enrolled during active disease.

This clone was recorded a few times. CDR3 sequence reads: CSASPVSGANVLTF. DNA for the CDR3: TGCAGTGCTAGTCCAGTCTCTGGGGCCAACGTCCTGACTTTC. The V gene is TRBV20-1, the J gene TRBJ2-6; D unresolved. In germline, CDR1 is DFQATT, CDR2 SNEGSKA (reference sequence). The CDR3 totals 14 residues. V was clipped by 3 bases and J by 0 bases, with 6 bases between them.

The rearrangement joins TRBV4-3 to TRBJ2-7; D is possibly TRBD1 (5 bases). The CDR3 spans 13 residues. The V end was cut by 0 bases, the J end by 6 bases, with 9 bases between. The germline gives CDR1 LGHNA, CDR2 YSLEER. In DNA, the CDR3 is TGCGCCAGCAGCCAAGATCCAGGGTTCGAGCAGTACTTC. Translation: CASSQDPGFEQYF.

This chain's CDR3 is CASSERGYGPQHF. The CDR3 region has the DNA TGTGCCAGCAGTGAAAGGGGTTATGGGCCCCAGCATTTT. This sequence joins TRBV2 and TRBJ1-5; the D gene is possibly TRBD1 (5 bases). The CDR3 contains 13 residues. V lost 2 bases to trimming and J lost 9 bases, with 11 bases between them. In germline, CDR1 is SNHLY, CDR2 FYNNEI.

This clone came up a few times. The chain employs TRBV5-5 and TRBJ2-3, with 7 positions matching TRBD1. The CDR3 has 13 amino acids. The V segment lost 4 bases and the J segment 7 bases; nucleotides outside the gene matches: 6. Looked up from germline, CDR1 is SGHKS and CDR2 is YYEKEE (reference sequence). DNA for the CDR3: TGTGCCAGCAGCCCCGGGGACAGTAATACGCAGTATTTT. Its protein product is CASSPGDSNTQYF.

The V call is TRBV19, the J call TRBJ2-3, with D possibly TRBD1 on 5 matching bases. The CDR3 sequence is 14 residues long. Trimming left V 2 bases short and J 0 bases short, with 6 bases between. Germline CDR1 LNHDA, CDR2 SQIVND (reference sequence). CDR3 amino acids: CASSIKGSTDTQYF. In DNA, the CDR3 is TGTGCCAGTAGTATAAAGGGGAGCACAGATACGCAGTATTTT. Full variable domain (rest looked up from reference TRBV19 and TRBJ2-3): DGGITQSPKYLFRKEGQNVTLSCEQNLNHDAMYWYRQDPGQGLRLIYYSQIVNDFQKGDIAEGYSVSREKKESFPLTVTSAQKNPTAFYLCASSIKGSTDTQYFGPGTRLTVL.

The J gene is TRBJ1-4, the V gene TRBV4-3; possibly TRBD1 for D (6 bases). Per the germline V gene, CDR1 is LGHNA and CDR2 is YSLEER. The ends were cut back, 3 bases at V and 7 bases at J, with 24 bases in the middle. The CDR3 has 18 amino acids. CDR3 in DNA: TGCGCCAGCAGCCAGGAATTCTCTAAACAGGGTTGGGGTGAAAAACTGTTTTTT. Translation gives CASSQEFSKQGWGEKLFF.

This clone was observed a handful of times. This sequence joins TRBV7-3 and TRBJ1-1; D may be TRBD1 (6 bases). This CDR3 has 13 amino acids. The V gene's germline CDR1 is SGHTA and CDR2 FQGTGA. V was clipped by 5 bases and J by 6 bases, with 13 bases between them. The CDR3 protein is CASSPGGAAEAFF. CDR3 nucleotide sequence: TGTGCCAGCAGCCCCGGGGGGGCCGCTGAAGCTTTCTTT. The variable domain in full, completed from reference TRBV7-3 and TRBJ1-1, reads GAGVSQTPSNKVTEKGKYVELRCDPISGHTALYWYRQSLGQGPEFLIYFQGTGAADDSGLPNDRFFAVRPEGSVSTLKIQRTERGDSAVYLCASSPGGAAEAFFGQGTRLTVV.

J is TRBJ2-4 and V is TRBV28, with a weak D call TRBD1 (6 bases). CDR1 and CDR2 from the germline V gene are MDHEN and SYDVKM. The CDR3 is 14 residues long. V was cut by 5 bases and J by 6 bases, with 14 bases left in between. The CDR3 DNA sequence: TGTGCCAGCAGTACCAGGACAGTGATAAACATTCAGTACTTC. Translation: CASSTRTVINIQYF.

The chain recombines TRBV29-1 with TRBJ1-1; D possibly corresponds to TRBD1 (5 bases). CDR1 and CDR2 from the germline V gene are SQVTM and ANQGSEA. V gave up 5 bases and J gave up 5 bases, with 12 bases separating them. This CDR3 region has 12 residues. CDR3 in amino acids: CSVILRVTEAFF. The CDR3 DNA is TGCAGCGTTATTCTCAGGGTTACTGAAGCTTTCTTT.

This chain's CDR3 is CASSRDTFTEAFF. As DNA, the CDR3 is TGTGCCAGCAGCAGAGACACCTTCACTGAAGCTTTCTTT. The chain is built from TRBV9 and TRBJ1-1; D is ambiguous. The CDR3 is 13 amino acids. Between the trimmed V and J ends, which lost 4 bases and 4 bases, there was a span of 11 bases. Germline CDR1 and CDR2: SGDLS and YYNGEE.

The chain uses TRBV27 and TRBJ2-7, with D possibly matching TRBD2 (5 bases). The germline V gene has CDR1 MNHEY and CDR2 SMNVEV (reference sequence). This CDR3 is 13 amino acids long. Between the trimmed V and J ends, which lost 5 bases and 6 bases, there was a span of 14 bases. CDR3 protein: CASSTSRGGEQYF. The CDR3 DNA reads as TGTGCCAGCAGTACGTCACGGGGTGGCGAGCAGTACTTC.

This clone has only a few counts. This sequence joins TRBV11-2 and TRBJ2-7; a possible D gene is TRBD1 (5 bases). Trimming removed 4 bases from V and 0 bases from J, with 10 bases in between. Germline V gives CDR1 SGHAT, CDR2 FQNNGV. This CDR3 has 14 residues. In DNA, the CDR3 is TGTGCCAGCAGCTACTGGACACTCTCCTACGAGCAGTACTTC. Translating gives CASSYWTLSYEQYF.

This rearrangement joins TRBV18 to TRBJ1-1, with 9 nucleotides matching TRBD1. The length of the CDR3 is 15 residues. Trimming at V came to 1 base and at J to 3 bases, leaving 3 bases not matched to a gene. The germline V gene encodes CDR1 KGHSH and CDR2 LQKENI. CDR3 coding DNA: TGTGCCAGCTCACCACAGGGACAGGGTTACACTGAAGCTTTCTTT. Amino acid sequence: CASSPQGQGYTEAFF.

J is TRBJ2-3 and V is TRBV28; D not certain. V lost 2 bases and J 8 bases, leaving 14 bases between the germline ends. The CDR3 has 14 residues. Germline V lookup: CDR1 MDHEN, CDR2 SYDVKM. This CDR3 reads CASSLRLPPGTQYF. In DNA form, the CDR3 reads TGTGCCAGCAGTTTACGACTTCCCCCTGGTACGCAGTATTTT.

The chain employs TRBV30 and TRBJ2-4, with 9 positions matching TRBD1. Germline loops: CDR1 GTSNPN, CDR2 SVGIG (reference sequence). The CDR3 runs to 12 residues. The ends lost 5 bases at V and 7 bases at J; junction bases unmatched: 3. Here the CDR3 reads CAWGTGPNIQYF. The CDR3 region has the DNA TGTGCCTGGGGGACAGGGCCGAACATTCAGTACTTC.

V usage is TRBV7-2 and J usage is TRBJ2-7; 7 bases map to TRBD1. CDR3 length: 19 residues. Germline-derived CDR1 and CDR2 are SGHTA and FQGNSA. Germline trimming cut 4 bases from V and 4 bases from J; bases unmatched to any gene: 22. CDR3 loop: CASSSGGWLRRAPGYEQYF. In DNA, the CDR3 is TGTGCCAGCAGCTCAGGGGGTTGGTTGCGGCGGGCCCCCGGATACGAGCAGTACTTC.